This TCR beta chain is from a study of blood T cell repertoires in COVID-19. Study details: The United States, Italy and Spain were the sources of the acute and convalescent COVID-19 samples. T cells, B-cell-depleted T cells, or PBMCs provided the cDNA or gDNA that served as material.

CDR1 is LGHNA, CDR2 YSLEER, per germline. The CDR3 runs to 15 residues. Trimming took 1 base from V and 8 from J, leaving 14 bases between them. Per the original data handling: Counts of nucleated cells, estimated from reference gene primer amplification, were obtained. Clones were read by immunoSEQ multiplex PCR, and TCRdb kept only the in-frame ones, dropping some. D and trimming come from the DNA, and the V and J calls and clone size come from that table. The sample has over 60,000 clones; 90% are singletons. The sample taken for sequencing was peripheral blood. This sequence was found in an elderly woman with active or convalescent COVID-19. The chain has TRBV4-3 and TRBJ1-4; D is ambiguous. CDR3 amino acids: CASSQAAGLGEKLFF. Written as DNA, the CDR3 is TGCGCCAGCAGCCAAGCGGCGGGGTTAGGGGAAAAACTGTTTTTT.